The 32 T cell receptor beta chains presented below share a single source sample, sequenced in a study of patients and donors after allogeneic stem cell transplantation. TCRdb used MiXCR to reprocess the RT-PCR reads, holding one entry per CDR3 protein. This table holds 920,000 or so distinct CDR3 sequences, about 20% found once. The sequenced sample consisted of blood, either unsorted or a sorted T cell fraction (not recorded which). The receptors originated from a human donor who was either an allogeneic HSCT recipient or a stem cell or donor lymphocyte infusion donor (not recorded which). It is not recorded whose cells these are; they may come from a transplant donor.

This clonotype was observed a handful of times. The chain has TRBV5-1 and TRBJ1-2; D remains ambiguous. Trimming removed 2 bases from V and 8 bases from J, with 16 bases in between. Germline V lookup: CDR1 SGHRS, CDR2 YFSETQ. The CDR3 covers 14 residues. The CDR3 loop reads CASSFVVRSIGYTF. CDR3 nucleotide sequence: TGCGCCAGCAGCTTTGTGGTCAGGTCGATCGGCTACACCTTC. The variable domain in full, completed from reference TRBV5-1 and TRBJ1-2, reads KAGVTQTPRYLIKTRGQQVTLSCSPISGHRSVSWYQQTPGQGLQFLFEYFSETQRNKGNFPGRFSGRQFSNSRSEMNVSTLELGDSALYLCASSFVVRSIGYTFGSGTRLTVV.

V is TRBV4-3 and J is TRBJ2-5, with 8 bases fitting TRBD2. Germline V lookup: CDR1 LGHNA, CDR2 YSLEER. The CDR3 length is 17 residues. The ends lost 0 bases at V and 3 bases at J; junction bases unmatched: 9. The CDR3 DNA reads TGCGCCAGCAGCCAAGATCTTGTTTGGCGGGGGGAAGAGACCCAGTACTTC. Amino acids: CASSQDLVWRGEETQYF.

J is TRBJ1-1 and V is TRBV20-1, with D possibly matching TRBD1 (6 bases). The V gene's germline CDR1 is DFQATT and CDR2 SNEGSKA (reference sequence). The CDR3 runs 11 residues. Trimming left V 0 bases short and J 12 bases short, with 11 bases between. The CDR3 region is CSAREGQKTFF. In DNA form, the CDR3 reads TGCAGTGCTAGAGAAGGACAGAAAACTTTCTTT.

In its sample, this clonotype was seen a few times. J is TRBJ2-1 and V is TRBV2; 9 bases align to TRBD2. The CDR3 runs to 16 residues. V lost 5 bases and J lost 6; bases outside the gene matches: 11. Germline CDR1 reads SNHLY; CDR2 reads FYNNEI. The CDR3 DNA follows: TGTGCCAGCAGTATGTTAGGGGGACTAGCTCCCAATGAGCAGTTCTTC. Protein product: CASSMLGGLAPNEQFF.

The chain carries TRBV7-2 and TRBJ2-2; TRBD1 aligns across 9 bases. The germline V gene encodes CDR1 SGHTA and CDR2 FQGNSA. The CDR3 sequence is 16 residues long. Unmatched junction bases numbered 9, after V lost 5 bases and J lost 5 bases. Written as DNA, the CDR3 is TGTGCCAGCAGCCCACAGGGGGCGTTACGAACCGGGGAGCTGTTTTTT. It codes for CASSPQGALRTGELFF.

This clonotype showed up just once. The rearrangement uses TRBV29-1 and TRBJ2-5; TRBD1 might be the D (6 bases). Germline-derived CDR1 and CDR2 are SQVTM and ANQGSEA. V was clipped by 5 bases and J by 5 bases, with 6 bases between them. This CDR3 has 10 amino acids. CDR3 in DNA: TGCAGCGTTCAGGGGGAGACCCAGTACTTC. This codes for CSVQGETQYF.

This clonotype has a count of ten or more. V usage is TRBV24-1 and J usage is TRBJ2-1, with D maybe TRBD2 (6 bases). In germline, CDR1 is KGHDR, CDR2 SFDVKD. This CDR3 spans 16 amino acids. Deletions cut 0 bases from V and 10 bases from J, with 18 bases between. The CDR3 protein is CATSDLGAGSPKEQFF. Written as DNA, the CDR3 is TGTGCCACCAGTGATTTGGGGGCGGGATCCCCAAAGGAGCAGTTCTTC.

This chain uses TRBV10-3 with TRBJ2-3; TRBD2 aligns across 8 bases. The CDR3 runs to 15 residues. Per the germline V gene, CDR1 is ENHRY and CDR2 is SYGVKD. After removal of 7 bases from V and 4 bases from J, the junction contained 10 bases not matched to a gene. CDR3 in DNA: TGTGCCATCAAAAGTCTGCGGGGGGCCTCAGATACGCAGTATTTT. Its protein product is CAIKSLRGASDTQYF.

The chain combines TRBV6-5 with TRBJ2-7; 7 bases match TRBD1. The CDR3 spans 15 residues. The J segment lost 2 bases and the V segment lost 0 bases, leaving 4 bases of the junction unmatched. CDR1 MNHEY and CDR2 SVGAGI come from the germline V gene. CDR3 residues: CASSYSTGVTYEQYF. CDR3 sequence (DNA): TGTGCCAGCAGTTACTCTACAGGGGTCACCTACGAGCAGTACTTC.

As concerns this clonotype: This clone may be a read error of a much larger clone one base away. The rearrangement uses TRBV11-3 and TRBJ2-7; D ambiguous. V was pared by 0 bases and J by 0 bases, with 6 bases between. This CDR3 has 14 residues. Looked up from germline, CDR1 is SGHNT and CDR2 is YENEEA. The CDR3 sequence is CASSLDWNSYEQYF. The CDR3 DNA is TGTGCCAGCAGCTTAGACTGGAACTCCTACGAGCAGTACTTC.

The rearrangement links TRBV12-3 or TRBV12-4 to TRBJ2-3; 8 bases fit TRBD2. Trimming took 5 bases from V and 0 from J; bases not matched to a gene: 7. This CDR3 region has 16 residues. CDR3 loop: CASSPRGGLSTDTQYF. CDR3 coding DNA: TGTGCCAGCAGTCCCCGGGGGGGCCTAAGCACAGATACGCAGTATTTT.

The chain carries TRBV27 and TRBJ2-5; possibly TRBD1 for D (5 bases). Germline CDR1 reads MNHEY; CDR2 reads SMNVEV (reference sequence). The length of the CDR3 is 20 residues. Trimming removed 2 bases at V and 4 bases at J, with 29 bases between. This chain's CDR3 is CASSLIVGSGASSWRETQYF. The CDR3 nucleotides read TGTGCCAGCAGTTTAATAGTGGGGTCTGGGGCTAGTTCTTGGCGAGAGACCCAGTACTTC.

J is TRBJ1-1 and V is TRBV5-1; perhaps TRBD1 as D (6 bases). V dropped 3 bases and J dropped 0 bases, with 15 bases sitting between them. Looked up from germline, CDR1 is SGHRS and CDR2 is YFSETQ. The CDR3 runs to 16 residues. CDR3: CASSSLGQSMNTEAFF. CDR3 DNA sequence: TGCGCCAGCAGCTCCCTCGGACAGTCCATGAACACTGAAGCTTTCTTT.

This chain joins TRBV11-2 and TRBJ2-1, with TRBD2 matching over 12 bases. There are 15 residues in the CDR3. The V and J ends lost 6 bases and 4 bases, in that order; junction bases with no gene match: 4. CDR1 and CDR2 from the germline V gene are SGHAT and FQNNGV. CDR3 sequence (DNA): TGTGCCAGCAGTCGGACTAGCGGGGTGTACAATGAGCAGTTCTTC. Protein sequence: CASSRTSGVYNEQFF.

This chain links TRBV7-9 with TRBJ1-2, with a tentative D call TRBD1 (5 bases). With 2 bases removed from V and 0 bases from J, the gap between germline ends came to 13 bases. This CDR3 comprises 16 residues. Germline CDR1 and CDR2: SEHNR and FQNEAQ (reference sequence). The CDR3, as DNA: TGTGCCAGCAGCTTACGCGGGACTCGGGCTAACTATGGCTACACCTTC. Residues: CASSLRGTRANYGYTF.

The V gene is TRBV20-1, the J gene TRBJ1-6, with D unresolved. This CDR3 comprises 14 residues. Germline V gene sequence: CDR1 DFQATT, CDR2 SNEGSKA (reference sequence). V shed 4 bases and J shed 7 bases, with 14 bases lying between them. CDR3 residues: CSAKLQIPNSPLHF. The CDR3 coding sequence is TGCAGTGCTAAGCTCCAGATTCCGAATTCACCCCTCCACTTT.

This clonotype was seen a handful of times. The V gene is TRBV4-1, the J gene TRBJ2-7; TRBD1 matches at 7 bases. The CDR3 contains 12 residues. J was trimmed by 6 bases and V by 6 bases; bases with no gene match: 5. Germline V gives CDR1 MGHRA, CDR2 YSYEKL. CDR3 sequence (DNA): TGCGCCAGCAGTCCCCCAGGGGGCGAGCAGTACTTC. It yields the protein CASSPPGGEQYF.

The table lists this clonotype with a few counts. This rearrangement joins TRBV11-2 to TRBJ2-2; the match to TRBD1 covers 7 bases. Germline lookup yields CDR1 SGHAT and CDR2 FQNNGV. Unmatched junction bases numbered 13, after V lost 5 bases and J lost 7 bases. The CDR3 is made up of 16 amino acids. DNA of the CDR3: TGTGCCAGCAGCCCCCGGACAGGTGCTGGGTTCGGGGAGCTGTTTTTT. This codes for CASSPRTGAGFGELFF.

This clonotype was observed a few times. CDR3 in amino acids: CASALTGVDEQFF. In DNA, the CDR3 is TGTGCTAGTGCCTTGACAGGGGTCGATGAGCAGTTCTTC. The rearrangement uses TRBV12-5 and TRBJ2-1; 8 bases are shared with TRBD1. Germline V gene lookup returns CDR1 LGHNT and CDR2 FRNRAP. This CDR3 comprises 13 residues. The V gene end was trimmed by 7 bases and the J gene end by 8 bases; junction bases not matched to a gene: 7.

This clonotype was found a few times. V gene TRBV2 combines with J gene TRBJ2-7, with D possibly matching TRBD2 (6 bases). V lost 3 bases and J lost 4, with 22 bases in between. There are 17 residues in the CDR3. In germline, CDR1 is SNHLY, CDR2 FYNNEI. The CDR3 DNA sequence: TGTGCCAGCAGTGAGAACGCGCGGAGGGCCGATTTTTACGAGCAGTACTTC. As protein: CASSENARRADFYEQYF.

This clonotype has just a few counts. This chain uses TRBV7-9 with TRBJ2-1, with 8 bases matching TRBD2. The J segment lost 2 bases and the V segment lost 7 bases, leaving 10 bases of the junction unmatched. The length of the CDR3 is 16 residues. Germline assignment: CDR1 SEHNR and CDR2 FQNEAQ (reference sequence). The DNA of the CDR3 is TGTGCCAGCAATGAGGGCCAGCGGGGGACCTACAATGAGCAGTTCTTC. It specifies CASNEGQRGTYNEQFF.

This clonotype has only a few counts. The rearrangement links TRBV7-9 to TRBJ1-3; TRBD1 might be the D (6 bases). The CDR3 covers 15 residues. The germline V gene encodes CDR1 SEHNR and CDR2 FQNEAQ (reference sequence). Trimming pared 5 bases from V and 5 bases from J, leaving 16 bases between. Here the CDR3 reads CASSPAEGGRNTIYF. DNA for the CDR3: TGTGCCAGCAGCCCGGCTGAGGGGGGGAGAAACACCATATATTTT.

The rearrangement links TRBV12-3 or TRBV12-4 to TRBJ1-2; 7 bases are a match to TRBD1. V shed 3 bases and J 7 bases; nucleotides not matched to a gene: 11. The length of the CDR3 is 15 residues. The DNA for the CDR3 is TGTGCCAGCAGTTTGGGACAGCGCCCAAGGGGTGGCTACACCTTC. It encodes CASSLGQRPRGGYTF.

The rearrangement uses TRBV6-6 and TRBJ2-3, with D unresolved. Germline lookup yields CDR1 MNHNY and CDR2 SVGAGI (reference sequence). Trimming took 7 bases from V and 3 from J, leaving 11 bases between them. The CDR3 consists of 13 residues. This chain's CDR3 is CASILRATDTQYF. The CDR3 coding sequence is TGTGCCAGCATCTTGAGAGCTACAGATACGCAGTATTTT.

This clonotype has just a few counts. The CDR3 DNA reads TGCGCCAGCAGTGCGGTGTTAGCGGGAGGAAGATCCAATGAGCAGTTCTTC. It encodes CASSAVLAGGRSNEQFF. The chain employs TRBV10-2 and TRBJ2-1; TRBD2 aligns across 10 bases. The germline gives CDR1 WSHSY, CDR2 SAAADI. The CDR3 loop spans 17 amino acids. Losses at the gene ends were 4 bases for V and 6 bases for J; bases not matched to a gene: 12.

This rearrangement joins TRBV9 to TRBJ1-4, with 8 bases matching TRBD1. The CDR3 totals 15 residues. Germline CDR1 SGDLS, CDR2 YYNGEE. Trimming cost V 4 bases and J 8 bases; bases outside gene matches: 10. Here the CDR3 DNA reads TGTGCCAGCAGCTCCAGGGGGCGCGGTGGAGAAAAACTGTTTTTT. The encoded protein is CASSSRGRGGEKLFF.

The J gene is TRBJ1-2, the V gene TRBV20-1; 9 bases align to TRBD1. CDR1 is DFQATT and CDR2 is SNEGSKA in the germline V gene (reference sequence). CDR3 size: 12 residues. The CDR3 nucleotides read TGCAGCGCCCAAGACAGGGGGTATGGCTACACCTTC. It translates to CSAQDRGYGYTF.

This clonotype was seen only once. The chain links TRBV30 to TRBJ2-1; tentatively, D is TRBD1 (5 bases). Germline V gene sequence: CDR1 GTSNPN, CDR2 SVGIG (reference sequence). This CDR3 is built from 12 residues. The V end was cut by 5 bases, the J end by 6 bases, with 11 bases between. This CDR3 reads CAWGRVGNEQFF. CDR3 DNA: TGTGCCTGGGGCAGGGTAGGCAATGAGCAGTTCTTC.

The V call is TRBV14, the J call TRBJ2-7, with 7 bases fitting TRBD1. V lost 1 base and J lost 3; bases outside the gene matches: 6. Germline CDR1 is SGHDN and CDR2 is FVKESK. The CDR3 sequence is 15 residues long. CDR3 sequence: CASSQGTGRIYEQYF. The CDR3 bases are TGTGCCAGCAGCCAAGGGACAGGCCGTATCTACGAGCAGTACTTC.

This clonotype was seen a handful of times. V usage is TRBV12-3 or TRBV12-4 and J usage is TRBJ1-6, with a possible D match to TRBD1 (6 bases). With 6 bases removed from V and 9 bases from J, the gap between germline ends came to 18 bases. The CDR3 is 15 amino acids. CDR3 loop: CASRPQGGWSSPLHF. The CDR3 DNA reads as TGTGCCAGCAGGCCACAGGGAGGTTGGAGTTCACCCCTCCACTTT.

This chain uses TRBV7-9 with TRBJ2-3; the match to TRBD2 covers 8 bases. The CDR3 is 16 residues long. J was trimmed by 1 base and V by 3 bases; bases with no gene match: 6. CDR1 and CDR2 from the germline V gene are SEHNR and FQNEAQ (reference sequence). CDR3 bases: TGTGCCAGCAGCTTTGACAGCGGGGGCCGCACAGATACGCAGTATTTT. It is translated as CASSFDSGGRTDTQYF.

The chain recombines TRBV6-1 with TRBJ2-7; unclear D gene. Germline CDR1 is MNHNS and CDR2 is SASEGT. The germline V and J ends were trimmed by 4 bases and 3 bases, with 16 bases remaining between them. This CDR3 has 15 residues. The CDR3 nucleotides are TGTGCCAGCAGTGTGCACCGGGTTAAAGGCTACGAGCAGTACTTC. As protein: CASSVHRVKGYEQYF.